A selection of T cell receptor beta chains follows, all from one sample in a study of identical twins. TCRdb used MiXCR to reprocess the 5' RACE reads, holding one entry per CDR3 protein. The sample records over 600,000 distinct CDR3 sequences, around 20% being singletons. This sample also belongs to another study, concerning T cells expressing NK-cell markers.

Material for sequencing was PBMCs. The receptors were sampled from a woman aged 18-29 years in good health. The CDR3 runs from the conserved cysteine through the conserved F or W. A D gene is named only where the DNA matches it firmly. The size of a clone is reported for some rows only, either as once, few or many, or as a class for expanded clones.

TRBV10-3	TRBJ1-5	-	few	TGTGCCATCAGTGACTACGGGAGGGATCAGCCCCAGCATTTT	CAISDYGRDQPQHF
TRBV7-6	TRBJ2-3	TRBD2	few	TGTGCCAGCAGCTTAACCCCGCGGACTAGCGTTAGCACAGATACGCAGTATTTT	CASSLTPRTSVSTDTQYF
TRBV20-1	TRBJ2-5	TRBD2	-	TGCAGTGCTAGAGGGCTAGCGGTCCAAGAGACCCAGTACTTC	CSARGLAVQETQYF
TRBV6-1	TRBJ1-1	-	-	TGTGCCAGCAGTGGGGACCTGTTGAACACTGAAGCTTTCTTT	CASSGDLLNTEAFF
TRBV5-6	TRBJ2-2	-	-	TGTGCCAGCAGCTCCGGGGTCTCCACCGGGGAGCTGTTTTTT	CASSSGVSTGELFF
TRBV5-1	TRBJ2-7	-	many	TGCGCCAGCGGGATTGACGGCTTTTGGGACGAGCAGTACTTC	CASGIDGFWDEQYF
TRBV5-1	TRBJ1-1	TRBD1	once	TGCGCCAGCAGCACGGACAGGGCTTATACAGCTTTCTTT	CASSTDRAYTAFF
TRBV7-3	TRBJ2-3	TRBD2	-	TGTGCCAGCAGCTTATCCCCTTTCAGAAGCGGGGGGGCCTGGGATACGCAGTATTTT	CASSLSPFRSGGAWDTQYF
TRBV6-5	TRBJ2-7	-	-	TGTGCCAGCAGTTACTCGATTCCGTCGTTCTCCTACGAGCAGTACTTC	CASSYSIPSFSYEQYF
TRBV12-3/TRBV12-4	TRBJ2-7	-	few	TGTGCCAGCAGTTTCATGGTCTTCCACGAGCAGTACTTC	CASSFMVFHEQYF
TRBV9	TRBJ2-1	TRBD2	-	TGTGCCAGCAGCGTAGTCCCCACCGTAGCGGGGGGGAGTAGTGAGCAGTTCTTC	CASSVVPTVAGGSSEQFF
TRBV11-3	TRBJ2-1	TRBD2	-	TGTGCCAGCAGCTTACTAGCGGGGGGAGCTGAGCAGTTCTTC	CASSLLAGGAEQFF
TRBV25-1	TRBJ2-1	TRBD1	-	TGTGCCAGCACCGTCAGACAGGGGCCCTACAATGAGCAGTTCTTC	CASTVRQGPYNEQFF
TRBV3-1	TRBJ2-2	-	-	TGTGCCAGCAGCCAAGGACTAAACACCGGGGAGCTGTTTTTT	CASSQGLNTGELFF
TRBV12-3/TRBV12-4	TRBJ2-3	TRBD2	few	TGTGCCAGCAGTTTAGCGGGGGGGGTCACAGATACGCAGTATTTT	CASSLAGGVTDTQYF
TRBV9	TRBJ2-5	-	-	TGTGCCAGCAGCGTAGAGCCAGGCCCGTACCAAGAGACCCAGTACTTC	CASSVEPGPYQETQYF
TRBV20-1	TRBJ2-1	TRBD2	-	TGCAGTGCTAGAGGGTCGGCGGGAGGGTCTCATGAGCAGTTCTTC	CSARGSAGGSHEQFF